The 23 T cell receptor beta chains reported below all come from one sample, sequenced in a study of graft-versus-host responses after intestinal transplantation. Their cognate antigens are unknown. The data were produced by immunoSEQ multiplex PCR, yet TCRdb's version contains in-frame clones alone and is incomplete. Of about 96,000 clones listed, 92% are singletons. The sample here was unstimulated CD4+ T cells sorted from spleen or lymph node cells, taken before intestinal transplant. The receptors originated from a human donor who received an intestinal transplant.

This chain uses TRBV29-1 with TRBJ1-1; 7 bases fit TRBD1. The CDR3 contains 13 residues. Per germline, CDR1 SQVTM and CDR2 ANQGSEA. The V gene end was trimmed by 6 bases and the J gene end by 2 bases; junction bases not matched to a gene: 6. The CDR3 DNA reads TGCAGCGTGTCCGGGACAGTTAACACTGAAGCTTTCTTT. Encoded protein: CSVSGTVNTEAFF.

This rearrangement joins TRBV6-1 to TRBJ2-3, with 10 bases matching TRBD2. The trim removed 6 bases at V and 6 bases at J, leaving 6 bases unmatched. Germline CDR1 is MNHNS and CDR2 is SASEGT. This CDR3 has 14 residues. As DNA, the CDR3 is TGTGCCAGCAGATTTACTAGCGGGGTTGATACGCAGTATTTT. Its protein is CASRFTSGVDTQYF.

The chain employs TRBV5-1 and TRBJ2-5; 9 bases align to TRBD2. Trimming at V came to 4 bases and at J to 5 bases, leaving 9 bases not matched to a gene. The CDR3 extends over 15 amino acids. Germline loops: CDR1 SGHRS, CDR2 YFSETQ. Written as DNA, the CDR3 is TGCGCCAGCAGCGCGGGACTAGCTGTGGGGGAGACCCAGTACTTC. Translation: CASSAGLAVGETQYF.

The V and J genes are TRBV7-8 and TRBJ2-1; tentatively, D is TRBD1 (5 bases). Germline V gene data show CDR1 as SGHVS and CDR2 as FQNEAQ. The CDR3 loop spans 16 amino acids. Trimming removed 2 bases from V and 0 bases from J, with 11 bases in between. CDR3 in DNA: TGTGCCAGCAGCTTAAGGGGCAGATCCTCCTACAATGAGCAGTTCTTC. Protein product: CASSLRGRSSYNEQFF. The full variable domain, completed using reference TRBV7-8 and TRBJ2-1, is GAGVSQSPRYKVAKRGQDVALRCDPISGHVSLFWYQQALGQGPEFLTYFQNEAQLDKSGLPSDRFFAERPEGSVSTLKIQRTQQEDSAVYLCASSLRGRSSYNEQFFGPGTRLTVL.

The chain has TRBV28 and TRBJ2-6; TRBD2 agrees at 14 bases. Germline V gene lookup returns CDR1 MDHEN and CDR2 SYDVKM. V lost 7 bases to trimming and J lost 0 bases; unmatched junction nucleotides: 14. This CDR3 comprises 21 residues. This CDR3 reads CASIGLAGGLFPASGANVLTF. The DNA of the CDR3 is TGTGCCAGCATCGGACTAGCGGGAGGTCTTTTTCCGGCCTCTGGGGCCAACGTCCTGACTTTC.

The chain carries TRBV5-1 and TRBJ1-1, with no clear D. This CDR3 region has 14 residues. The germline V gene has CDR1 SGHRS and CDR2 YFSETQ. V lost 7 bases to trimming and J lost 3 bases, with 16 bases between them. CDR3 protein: CASQGEVWDTEAFF. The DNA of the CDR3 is TGCGCCAGCCAAGGTGAGGTCTGGGACACTGAAGCTTTCTTT.

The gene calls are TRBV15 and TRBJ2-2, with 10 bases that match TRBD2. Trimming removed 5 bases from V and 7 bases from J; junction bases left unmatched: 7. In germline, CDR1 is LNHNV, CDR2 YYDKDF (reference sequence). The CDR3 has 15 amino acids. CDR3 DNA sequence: TGTGCCACCAGCGGACTAGCGGTTCATCGCGGGGAGCTGTTTTTT. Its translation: CATSGLAVHRGELFF.

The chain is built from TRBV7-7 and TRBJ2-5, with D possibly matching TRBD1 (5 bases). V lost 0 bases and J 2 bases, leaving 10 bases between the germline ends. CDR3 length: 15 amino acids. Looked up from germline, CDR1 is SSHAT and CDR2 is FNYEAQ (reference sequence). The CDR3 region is CASSLAGGAQETQYF. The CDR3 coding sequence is TGTGCCAGCAGCTTAGCGGGTGGGGCGCAAGAGACCCAGTACTTC.

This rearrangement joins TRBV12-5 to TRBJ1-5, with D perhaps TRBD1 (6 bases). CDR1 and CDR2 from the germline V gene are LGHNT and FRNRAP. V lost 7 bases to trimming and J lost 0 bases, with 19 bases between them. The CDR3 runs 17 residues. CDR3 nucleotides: TGTGCTAGTGCCACAACCCCCGGGACATTTAGCAATCAGCCCCAGCATTTT. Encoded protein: CASATTPGTFSNQPQHF.

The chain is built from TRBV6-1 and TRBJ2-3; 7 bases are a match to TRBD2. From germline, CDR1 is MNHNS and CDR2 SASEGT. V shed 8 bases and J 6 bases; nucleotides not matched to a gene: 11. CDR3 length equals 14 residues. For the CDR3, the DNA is TGTGCCAGCTGGGGCGGGAGCCCCCCCGATACGCAGTATTTT. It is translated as CASWGGSPPDTQYF.

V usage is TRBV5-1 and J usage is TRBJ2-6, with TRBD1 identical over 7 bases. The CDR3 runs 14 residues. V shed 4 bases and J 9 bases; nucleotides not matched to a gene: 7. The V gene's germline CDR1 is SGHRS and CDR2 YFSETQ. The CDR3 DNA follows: TGCGCCAGCAGCGAGACAGGGTTGGTCAACGTCCTGACTTTC. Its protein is CASSETGLVNVLTF.

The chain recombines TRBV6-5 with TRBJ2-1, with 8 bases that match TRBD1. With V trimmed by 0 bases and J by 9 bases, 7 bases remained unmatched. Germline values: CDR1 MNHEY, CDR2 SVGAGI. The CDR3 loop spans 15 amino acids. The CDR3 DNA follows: TGTGCCAGCAGTTACTCGACGCAGGGGGCGGGTGAGCAGTTCTTC. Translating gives CASSYSTQGAGEQFF.

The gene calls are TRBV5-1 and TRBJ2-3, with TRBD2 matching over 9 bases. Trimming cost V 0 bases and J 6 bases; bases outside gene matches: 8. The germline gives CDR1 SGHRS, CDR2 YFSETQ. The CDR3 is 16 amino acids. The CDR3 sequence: CASSLVAGGPSDTQYF. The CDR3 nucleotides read TGCGCCAGCAGCTTGGTTGCGGGAGGGCCCTCGGATACGCAGTATTTT.

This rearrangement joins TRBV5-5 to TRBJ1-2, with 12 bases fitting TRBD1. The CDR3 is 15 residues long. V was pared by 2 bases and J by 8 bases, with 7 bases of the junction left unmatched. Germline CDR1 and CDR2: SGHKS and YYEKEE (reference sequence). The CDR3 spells CASSFHGTGGGGYTF. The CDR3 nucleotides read TGTGCCAGCAGCTTCCACGGGACAGGGGGCGGCGGCTACACCTTC.

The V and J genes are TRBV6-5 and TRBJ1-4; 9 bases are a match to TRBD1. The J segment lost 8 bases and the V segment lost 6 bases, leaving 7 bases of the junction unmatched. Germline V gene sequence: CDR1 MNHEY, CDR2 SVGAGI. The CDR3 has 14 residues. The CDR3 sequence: CASRRDRDLEKLFF. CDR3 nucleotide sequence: TGTGCCAGCAGACGGGACAGGGATCTGGAAAAACTGTTTTTT.

In DNA, the CDR3 is TGTGCCATCAGTAAGGCTAGCGGGAACGGAGAGACCCAGTACTTC. Its translation: CAISKASGNGETQYF. The chain links TRBV10-3 to TRBJ2-5; 9 bases align to TRBD2. The germline gives CDR1 ENHRY, CDR2 SYGVKD. Germline trimming cut 5 bases from V and 4 bases from J; bases unmatched to any gene: 8. The CDR3 covers 15 residues.

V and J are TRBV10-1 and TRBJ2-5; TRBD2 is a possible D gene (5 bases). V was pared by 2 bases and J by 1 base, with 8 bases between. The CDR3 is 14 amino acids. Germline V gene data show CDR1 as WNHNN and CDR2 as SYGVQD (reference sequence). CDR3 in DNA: TGCGCCAGCAGTGAGCAAGCGGCCCAAGAGACCCAGTACTTC. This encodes CASSEQAAQETQYF.

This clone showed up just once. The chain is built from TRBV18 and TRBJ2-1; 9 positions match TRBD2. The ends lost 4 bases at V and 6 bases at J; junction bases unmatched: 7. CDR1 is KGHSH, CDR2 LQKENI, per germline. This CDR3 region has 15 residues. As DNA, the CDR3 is TGTGCCAGCTCACGGGCTAGCGGGATTCTCAATGAGCAGTTCTTC. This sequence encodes CASSRASGILNEQFF.

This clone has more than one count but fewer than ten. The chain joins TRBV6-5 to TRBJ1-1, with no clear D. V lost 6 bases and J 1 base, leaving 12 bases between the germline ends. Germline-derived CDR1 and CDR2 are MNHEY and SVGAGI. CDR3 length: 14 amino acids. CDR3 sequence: CASSPIHTNTEAFF. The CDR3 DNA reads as TGTGCCAGCAGCCCGATCCACACGAACACTGAAGCTTTCTTT.

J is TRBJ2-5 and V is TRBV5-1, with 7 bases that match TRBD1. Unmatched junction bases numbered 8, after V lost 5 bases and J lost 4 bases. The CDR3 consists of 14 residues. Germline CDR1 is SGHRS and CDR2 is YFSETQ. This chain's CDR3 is CASRTGMLGETQYF. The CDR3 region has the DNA TGCGCCAGCAGGACAGGGATGTTAGGAGAGACCCAGTACTTC.

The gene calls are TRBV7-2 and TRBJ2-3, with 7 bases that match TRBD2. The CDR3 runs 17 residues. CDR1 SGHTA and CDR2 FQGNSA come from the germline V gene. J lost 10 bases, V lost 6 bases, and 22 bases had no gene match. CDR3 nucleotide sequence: TGTGCCAGCAGATCTATAGGTACCCATGGCCCGGGGGGTGCGCAGTATTTT. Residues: CASRSIGTHGPGGAQYF.

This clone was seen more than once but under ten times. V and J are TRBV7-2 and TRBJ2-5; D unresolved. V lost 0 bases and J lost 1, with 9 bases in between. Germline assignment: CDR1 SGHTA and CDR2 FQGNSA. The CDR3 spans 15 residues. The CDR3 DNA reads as TGTGCCAGCAGCTTAGCGCAGGTGTCCCAAGAGACCCAGTACTTC. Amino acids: CASSLAQVSQETQYF.

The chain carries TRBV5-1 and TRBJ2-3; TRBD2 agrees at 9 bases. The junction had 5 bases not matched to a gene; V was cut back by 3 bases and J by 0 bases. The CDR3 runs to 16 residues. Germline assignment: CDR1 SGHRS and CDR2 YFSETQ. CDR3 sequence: CASSSLAGRSTDTQYF. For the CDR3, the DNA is TGCGCCAGCAGCTCCCTAGCGGGACGTAGCACAGATACGCAGTATTTT.